These T cell receptor beta chains were read from a single sample in a study of read filtering for tumor transcriptome and immune sequencing. TCRdb re-called the reads through MiXCR, storing one row per CDR3 protein. The sample holds 65,000 or so distinct CDR3 sequences, approximately 18% seen once. Sequenced sample: a population of CD138-negative cells sorted from bone marrow. Source of these receptors: a donor at least 40 years old with multiple myeloma. Each CDR3 is given with its conserved first and last residue. A D gene is named only where the DNA matches it firmly. Part of the rows lack a size; the others show once, few, many or a class for expanded clones.

cdr3_length: 12; d_call: NA; j_call: TRBJ1-1; clone_size: many; v_call: TRBV20-1; cdr3_nt: TGCAGTGCTAGAGATCTTCCGGCGGGAGCTTTCTTT; cdr3_aa: CSARDLPAGAFF
cdr3_length: 15; d_call: NA; j_call: TRBJ1-2; clone_size: NA; v_call: TRBV20-1; cdr3_nt: TGCAGTGTCCGAACTGGACAGCCATCTAACTATGGCTACACCTTC; cdr3_aa: CSVRTGQPSNYGYTF
cdr3_length: 15; d_call: TRBD1; j_call: TRBJ2-5; clone_size: once; v_call: TRBV28; cdr3_nt: TGTGCCAGCGGTTTTGGGGGACAGGGCGGTGAGACCCAGTGCTTC; cdr3_aa: CASGFGGQGGETQCF
cdr3_length: 15; d_call: TRBD2; j_call: TRBJ2-2; clone_size: many; v_call: TRBV6-5; cdr3_nt: TGTGCCAGCAGCAGACTAGCGGGAGGAGGAGGGGAGCTGTTTTTT; cdr3_aa: CASSRLAGGGGELFF
cdr3_length: 16; d_call: TRBD2; j_call: TRBJ2-5; clone_size: many; v_call: TRBV7-7; cdr3_nt: TGTGCTAGCAGCTTCCGGGGGGGAAGCCTGGAAGAGACCCAGTACTTC; cdr3_aa: CASSFRGGSLEETQYF
cdr3_length: 15; d_call: NA; j_call: TRBJ2-7; clone_size: NA; v_call: TRBV11-2; cdr3_nt: TGTGCCAGCAGCCAAATTTGGGACATACCCTACGAGCAGTACTTC; cdr3_aa: CASSQIWDIPYEQYF
cdr3_length: 14; d_call: NA; j_call: TRBJ1-1; clone_size: many; v_call: TRBV12-3/TRBV12-4; cdr3_nt: TGTGCCAGCAGGAACAGGGAGAGGAACACTGAAGCTTTCTTT; cdr3_aa: CASRNRERNTEAFF
cdr3_length: 17; d_call: NA; j_call: TRBJ1-1; clone_size: many; v_call: TRBV25-1; cdr3_nt: TGTGCCAGCAGTGAACGAGGTGGCAGTCCTACGAACACTGAAGCTTTCTTT; cdr3_aa: CASSERGGSPTNTEAFF
cdr3_length: 15; d_call: TRBD1; j_call: TRBJ2-7; clone_size: many; v_call: TRBV7-9; cdr3_nt: TGTGCCAGCAGCTCTCGGACAGGGGCGTCGGGGGAGCAGTACTTC; cdr3_aa: CASSSRTGASGEQYF
cdr3_length: 14; d_call: TRBD2; j_call: TRBJ2-1; clone_size: medium-sized; v_call: TRBV30; cdr3_nt: TGTGCCTGGAGTGTGCTACTAGCGGGAGGTGAGCAGTTCTTC; cdr3_aa: CAWSVLLAGGEQFF
cdr3_length: 14; d_call: NA; j_call: TRBJ2-7; clone_size: many; v_call: TRBV18; cdr3_nt: TGTGCCAGCTCCCCGCAGGGGCGACGCGACGAGCAGTACTTC; cdr3_aa: CASSPQGRRDEQYF
cdr3_length: 13; d_call: NA; j_call: TRBJ2-1; clone_size: many; v_call: TRBV6-6; cdr3_nt: TGTGCCAGCAGCCGGGTTGTGAGCGATGAGCAGTTCTTC; cdr3_aa: CASSRVVSDEQFF
cdr3_length: 15; d_call: TRBD2; j_call: TRBJ2-5; clone_size: many; v_call: TRBV2; cdr3_nt: TGTGCCAGCAGTGGGACTAGCGGGGTCCAAGAGACCCAGTACTTC; cdr3_aa: CASSGTSGVQETQYF
cdr3_length: 12; d_call: NA; j_call: TRBJ1-2; clone_size: NA; v_call: TRBV11-2; cdr3_nt: TGTGCCAGCAGCTTACAGGGAAATGGCTACATCTTC; cdr3_aa: CASSLQGNGYIF
cdr3_length: 18; d_call: NA; j_call: TRBJ1-3; clone_size: many; v_call: TRBV5-1; cdr3_nt: TGCACCAGCAGCCGGGATATGGACTTATCCGAGTCTGGAAACACCATATATTTT; cdr3_aa: CTSSRDMDLSESGNTIYF
cdr3_length: 12; d_call: NA; j_call: TRBJ1-5; clone_size: many; v_call: TRBV28; cdr3_nt: TGTGCCAGCAGTTTTTTTAATCAGCCCCAGCATTTT; cdr3_aa: CASSFFNQPQHF
cdr3_length: 14; d_call: NA; j_call: TRBJ1-1; clone_size: many; v_call: TRBV20-1; cdr3_nt: TGCAGTGCTGATCAGGGAAATATGAACACTGAAGCTTTCTTT; cdr3_aa: CSADQGNMNTEAFF
cdr3_length: 12; d_call: NA; j_call: TRBJ1-4; clone_size: NA; v_call: TRBV20-1; cdr3_nt: TGCAGTGCCCCGGGCCTCGGCGAAAACCTGTTTTTT; cdr3_aa: CSAPGLGENLFF
cdr3_length: 14; d_call: TRBD1; j_call: TRBJ2-3; clone_size: many; v_call: TRBV13; cdr3_nt: TGTGCCAGCAGCGTGGACAGGGTAACAGATACGCAGTATTTT; cdr3_aa: CASSVDRVTDTQYF
cdr3_length: 15; d_call: TRBD1; j_call: TRBJ1-1; clone_size: many; v_call: TRBV9; cdr3_nt: TGTGCCAGCAGCGTAGACCCAGGGGGTAACACTGAAGCTTTCTTT; cdr3_aa: CASSVDPGGNTEAFF
cdr3_length: 14; d_call: NA; j_call: TRBJ2-1; clone_size: NA; v_call: TRBV7-8; cdr3_nt: TGTGCCAGCAGCACATCCAGGGGACACAATGAGCAGTTCTTC; cdr3_aa: CASSTSRGHNEQFF
cdr3_length: 16; d_call: TRBD1; j_call: TRBJ2-3; clone_size: many; v_call: TRBV6-1; cdr3_nt: TGTGCCAGCAGCCCTTTGGGGACAGGGGGCTCAGATACGCAGTATTTT; cdr3_aa: CASSPLGTGGSDTQYF
cdr3_length: 17; d_call: NA; j_call: TRBJ1-2; clone_size: many; v_call: TRBV2; cdr3_nt: TGTGCCAGCAGTGAGCTCCGGGACACCTATTTGGGGAATGGCTACACCTTC; cdr3_aa: CASSELRDTYLGNGYTF
cdr3_length: 15; d_call: TRBD2; j_call: TRBJ2-1; clone_size: many; v_call: TRBV12-3/TRBV12-4; cdr3_nt: TGTGCCAGCAGAGCCGGGACTAGCACCTACAATGAGCAGTTCTTC; cdr3_aa: CASRAGTSTYNEQFF
cdr3_length: 15; d_call: TRBD1; j_call: TRBJ2-3; clone_size: few; v_call: TRBV6-5; cdr3_nt: TGTGCCAGCAGTTCTACAGGGGCTAGCACAGATACGCAGTATTTT; cdr3_aa: CASSSTGASTDTQYF
cdr3_length: 18; d_call: TRBD1; j_call: TRBJ2-5; clone_size: many; v_call: TRBV10-3; cdr3_nt: TGTGCCATCAGTGAGTCGGGCAGGGGGCTTCGGGGGCAAGAGACCCAGTACTTC; cdr3_aa: CAISESGRGLRGQETQYF
cdr3_length: 16; d_call: TRBD1; j_call: TRBJ2-7; clone_size: many; v_call: TRBV2; cdr3_nt: TGTGCCAGCAGCGGCAGTCTGGGACAGGGTCCCTACGAGCAGTACTTC; cdr3_aa: CASSGSLGQGPYEQYF
cdr3_length: 18; d_call: TRBD2; j_call: TRBJ2-1; clone_size: NA; v_call: TRBV5-1; cdr3_nt: TGCGCCAGCAGCTTGGCCGGGACTAGCGGGTGGAGACCCGATGAGCAGTTCTTC; cdr3_aa: CASSLAGTSGWRPDEQFF
cdr3_length: 15; d_call: NA; j_call: TRBJ2-1; clone_size: many; v_call: TRBV7-2; cdr3_nt: TGTGCCAGCACCACCCCACCCCAAGTCTACAATGAGCAGTTCTTC; cdr3_aa: CASTTPPQVYNEQFF
cdr3_length: 15; d_call: NA; j_call: TRBJ2-1; clone_size: many; v_call: TRBV12-3/TRBV12-4; cdr3_nt: TGTGCCAGCAGTTTGTTGCAGGGTGCCTACAATGAGCAGTTCTTC; cdr3_aa: CASSLLQGAYNEQFF